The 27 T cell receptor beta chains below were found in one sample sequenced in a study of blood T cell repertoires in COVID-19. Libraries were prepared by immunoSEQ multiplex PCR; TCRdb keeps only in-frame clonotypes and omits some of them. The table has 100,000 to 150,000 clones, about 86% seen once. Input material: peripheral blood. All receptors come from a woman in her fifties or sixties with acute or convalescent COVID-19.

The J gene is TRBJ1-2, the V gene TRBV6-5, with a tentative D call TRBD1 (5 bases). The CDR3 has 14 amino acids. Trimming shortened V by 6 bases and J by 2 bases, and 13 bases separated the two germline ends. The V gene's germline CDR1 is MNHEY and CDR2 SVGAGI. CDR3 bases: TGTGCCAGCAGCTTATCGGACACGAACTATGGCTACACCTTC. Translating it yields CASSLSDTNYGYTF.

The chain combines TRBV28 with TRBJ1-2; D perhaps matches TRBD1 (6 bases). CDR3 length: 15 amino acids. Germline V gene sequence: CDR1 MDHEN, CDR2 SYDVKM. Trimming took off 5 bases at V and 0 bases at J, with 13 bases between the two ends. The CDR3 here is CASSPRDKTNYGYTF. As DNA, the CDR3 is TGTGCCAGCAGTCCCAGGGACAAGACTAACTATGGCTACACCTTC.

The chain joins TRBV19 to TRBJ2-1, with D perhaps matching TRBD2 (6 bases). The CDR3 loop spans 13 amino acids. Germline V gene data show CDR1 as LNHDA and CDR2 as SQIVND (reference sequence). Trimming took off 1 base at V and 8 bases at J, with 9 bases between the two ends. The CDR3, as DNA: TGTGCCAGTAGTATAGGTGGAGGGGATGAGCAGTTCTTC. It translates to CASSIGGGDEQFF.

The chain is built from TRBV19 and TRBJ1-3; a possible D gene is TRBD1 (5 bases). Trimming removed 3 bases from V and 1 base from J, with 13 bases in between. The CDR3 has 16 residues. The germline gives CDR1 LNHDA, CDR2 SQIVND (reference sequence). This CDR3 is CASSIAGTQSGNTIYF. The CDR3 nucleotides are TGTGCCAGTAGTATCGCCGGGACTCAATCTGGAAACACCATATATTTT. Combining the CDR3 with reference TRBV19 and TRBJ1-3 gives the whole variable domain DGGITQSPKYLFRKEGQNVTLSCEQNLNHDAMYWYRQDPGQGLRLIYYSQIVNDFQKGDIAEGYSVSREKKESFPLTVTSAQKNPTAFYLCASSIAGTQSGNTIYFGEGSWLTVV.

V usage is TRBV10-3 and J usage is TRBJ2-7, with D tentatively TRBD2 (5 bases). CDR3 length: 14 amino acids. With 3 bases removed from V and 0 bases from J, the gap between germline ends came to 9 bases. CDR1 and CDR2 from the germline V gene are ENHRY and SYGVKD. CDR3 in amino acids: CAISDRGTSYEQYF. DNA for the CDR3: TGTGCCATCAGTGATCGGGGTACCTCCTACGAGCAGTACTTC.

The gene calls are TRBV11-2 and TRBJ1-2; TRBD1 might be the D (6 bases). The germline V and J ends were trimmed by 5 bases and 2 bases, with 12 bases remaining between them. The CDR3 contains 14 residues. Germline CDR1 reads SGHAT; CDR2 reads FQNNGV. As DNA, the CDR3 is TGTGCCAGCAGCCCGACTACAGGGAACTATGGCTACACCTTC. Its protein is CASSPTTGNYGYTF.

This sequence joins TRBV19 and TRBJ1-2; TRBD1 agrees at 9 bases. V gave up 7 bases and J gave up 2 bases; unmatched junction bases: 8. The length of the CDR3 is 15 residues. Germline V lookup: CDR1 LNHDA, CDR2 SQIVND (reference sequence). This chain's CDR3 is CASTRTGEGNYGYTF. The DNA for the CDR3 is TGTGCCAGTACCCGGACAGGGGAAGGAAACTATGGCTACACCTTC.

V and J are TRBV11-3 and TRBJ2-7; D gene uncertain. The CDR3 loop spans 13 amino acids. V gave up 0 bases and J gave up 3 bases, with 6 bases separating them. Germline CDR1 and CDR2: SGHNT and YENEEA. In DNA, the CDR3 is TGTGCCAGCAGCTTAGATGAGAACTACGAGCAGTACTTC. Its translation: CASSLDENYEQYF.

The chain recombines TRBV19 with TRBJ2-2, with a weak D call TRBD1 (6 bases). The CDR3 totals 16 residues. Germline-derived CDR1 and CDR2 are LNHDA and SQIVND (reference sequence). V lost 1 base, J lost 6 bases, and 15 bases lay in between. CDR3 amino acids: CASSIAPGRGPGELFF. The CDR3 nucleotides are TGTGCCAGTAGTATAGCCCCCGGCAGGGGCCCCGGGGAGCTGTTTTTT.

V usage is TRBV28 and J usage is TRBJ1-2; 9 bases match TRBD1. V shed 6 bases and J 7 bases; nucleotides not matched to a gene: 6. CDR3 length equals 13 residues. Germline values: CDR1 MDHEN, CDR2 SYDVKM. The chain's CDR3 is CASRTGGLRGYTF. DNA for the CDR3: TGTGCCAGCAGGACAGGGGGATTACGTGGCTACACCTTC.

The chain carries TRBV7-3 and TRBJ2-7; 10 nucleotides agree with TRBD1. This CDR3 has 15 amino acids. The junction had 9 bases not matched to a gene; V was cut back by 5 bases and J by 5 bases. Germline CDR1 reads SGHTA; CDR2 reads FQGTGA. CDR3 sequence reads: CASSPTGQGVNEQYF. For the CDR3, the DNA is TGTGCCAGCAGCCCGACTGGACAGGGGGTGAACGAGCAGTACTTC.

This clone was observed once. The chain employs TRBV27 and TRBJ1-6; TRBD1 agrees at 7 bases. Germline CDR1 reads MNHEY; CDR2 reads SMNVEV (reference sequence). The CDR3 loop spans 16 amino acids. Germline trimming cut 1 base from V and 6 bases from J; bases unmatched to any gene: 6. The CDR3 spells CASSLYGTDFNSPLHF. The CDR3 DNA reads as TGTGCCAGCAGTTTATATGGGACAGACTTTAATTCACCCCTCCACTTT.

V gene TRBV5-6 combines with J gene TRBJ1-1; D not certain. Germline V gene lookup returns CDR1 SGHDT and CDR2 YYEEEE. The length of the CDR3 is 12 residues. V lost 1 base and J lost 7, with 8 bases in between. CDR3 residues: CASSLRSGEAFF. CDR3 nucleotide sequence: TGTGCCAGCAGCTTGCGGTCTGGTGAAGCTTTCTTT.

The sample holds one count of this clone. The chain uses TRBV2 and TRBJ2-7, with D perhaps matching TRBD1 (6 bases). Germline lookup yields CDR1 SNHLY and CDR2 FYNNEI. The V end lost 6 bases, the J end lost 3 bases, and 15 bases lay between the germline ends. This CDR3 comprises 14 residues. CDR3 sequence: CASSQDRQIYEQYF. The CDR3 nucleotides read TGTGCCAGCAGCCAGGACAGACAAATCTACGAGCAGTACTTC. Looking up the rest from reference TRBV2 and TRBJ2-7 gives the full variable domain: EPEVTQTPSHQVTQMGQEVILRCVPISNHLYFYWYRQILGQKVEFLVSFYNNEISEKSEIFDDQFSVERPDGSNFTLKIRSTKLEDSAMYFCASSQDRQIYEQYFGPGTRLTVT.

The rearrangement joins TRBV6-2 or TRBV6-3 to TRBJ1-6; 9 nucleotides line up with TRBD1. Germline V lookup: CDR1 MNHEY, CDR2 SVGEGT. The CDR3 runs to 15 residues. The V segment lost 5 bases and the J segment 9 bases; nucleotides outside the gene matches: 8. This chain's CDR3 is CASSDPGQGSSPLHF. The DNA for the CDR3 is TGTGCCAGCAGTGACCCGGGACAGGGAAGTTCACCCCTCCACTTT.

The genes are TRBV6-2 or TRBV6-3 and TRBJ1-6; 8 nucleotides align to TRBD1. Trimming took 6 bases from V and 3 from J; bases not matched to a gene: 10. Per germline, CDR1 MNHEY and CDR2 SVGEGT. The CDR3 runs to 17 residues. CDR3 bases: TGTGCCAGCAGCCTTGGACAGGGCGCTAACTATAATTCACCCCTCCACTTT. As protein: CASSLGQGANYNSPLHF.

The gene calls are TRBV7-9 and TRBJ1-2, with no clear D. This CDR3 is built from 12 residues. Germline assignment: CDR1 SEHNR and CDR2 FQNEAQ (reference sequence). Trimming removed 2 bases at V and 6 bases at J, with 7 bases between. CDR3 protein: CASSLLSHGYTF. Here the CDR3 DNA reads TGTGCCAGCAGCTTATTATCCCATGGCTACACCTTC. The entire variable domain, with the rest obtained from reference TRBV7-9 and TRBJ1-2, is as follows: DTGVSQNPRHKITKRGQNVTFRCDPISEHNRLYWYRQTLGQGPEFLTYFQNEAQLEKSRLLSDRFSAERPKGSFSTLEIQRTEQGDSAMYLCASSLLSHGYTFGSGTRLTVV.

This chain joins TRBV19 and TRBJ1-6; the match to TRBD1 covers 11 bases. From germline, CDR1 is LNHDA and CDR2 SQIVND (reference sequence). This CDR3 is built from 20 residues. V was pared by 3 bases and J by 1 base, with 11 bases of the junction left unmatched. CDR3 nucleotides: TGTGCCAGTAGTATTTTCGGGACAGGGGGTAATTTTTCCTATAATTCACCCCTCCACTTT. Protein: CASSIFGTGGNFSYNSPLHF.

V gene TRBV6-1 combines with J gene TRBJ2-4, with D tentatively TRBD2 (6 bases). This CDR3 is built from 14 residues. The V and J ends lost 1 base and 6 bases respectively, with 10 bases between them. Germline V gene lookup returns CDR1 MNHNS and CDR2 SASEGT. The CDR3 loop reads CASSEEGEANIQYF. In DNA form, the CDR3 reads TGTGCCAGCAGTGAAGAAGGGGAGGCAAACATTCAGTACTTC.

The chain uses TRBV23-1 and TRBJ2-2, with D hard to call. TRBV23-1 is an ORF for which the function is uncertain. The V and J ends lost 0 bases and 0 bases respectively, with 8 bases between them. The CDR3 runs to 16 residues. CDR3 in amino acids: CASSQSTGPNTGELFF. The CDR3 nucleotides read TGCGCCAGCAGTCAATCGACGGGTCCGAACACCGGGGAGCTGTTTTTT.

Written as DNA, the CDR3 is TGCGCCAGCAGCTTGACCGGGTTAGGTACAGATACGCAGTATTTT. Translation: CASSLTGLGTDTQYF. The chain links TRBV5-1 to TRBJ2-3; D gene ambiguous. This CDR3 contains 15 residues. Germline lookup yields CDR1 SGHRS and CDR2 YFSETQ. The V end was cut by 1 base, the J end by 3 bases, with 12 bases between.

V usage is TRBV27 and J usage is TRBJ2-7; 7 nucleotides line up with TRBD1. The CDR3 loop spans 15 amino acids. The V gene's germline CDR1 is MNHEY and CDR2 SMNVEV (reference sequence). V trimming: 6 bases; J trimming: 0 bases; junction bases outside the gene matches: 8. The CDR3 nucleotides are TGTGCCAGCAGGAAAGAGGGGGCCCCCTCCTACGAGCAGTACTTC. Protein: CASRKEGAPSYEQYF.

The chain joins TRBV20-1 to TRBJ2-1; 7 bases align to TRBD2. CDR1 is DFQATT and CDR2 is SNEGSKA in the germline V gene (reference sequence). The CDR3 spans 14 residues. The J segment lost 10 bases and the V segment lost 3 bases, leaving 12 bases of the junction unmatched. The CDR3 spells CSASVPRGFQEQFF. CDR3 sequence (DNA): TGCAGTGCTAGTGTCCCGCGGGGGTTCCAGGAGCAGTTCTTC.

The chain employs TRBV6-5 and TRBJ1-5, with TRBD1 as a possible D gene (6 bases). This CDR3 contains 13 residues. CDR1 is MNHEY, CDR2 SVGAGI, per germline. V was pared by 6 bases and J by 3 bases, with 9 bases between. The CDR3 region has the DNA TGTGCCAGCAGACAGGGCCACAATCAGCCCCAGCATTTT. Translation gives CASRQGHNQPQHF.

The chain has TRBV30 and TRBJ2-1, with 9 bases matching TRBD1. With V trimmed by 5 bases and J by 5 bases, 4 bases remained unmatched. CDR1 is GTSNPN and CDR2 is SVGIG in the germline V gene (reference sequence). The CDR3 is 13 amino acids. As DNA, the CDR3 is TGTGCCTGGGGGGACAGGGAGCACAATGAGCAGTTCTTC. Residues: CAWGDREHNEQFF. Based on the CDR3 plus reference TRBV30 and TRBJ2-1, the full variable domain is SQTIHQWPATLVQPVGSPLSLECTVEGTSNPNLYWYRQAAGRGLQLLFYSVGIGQISSEVPQNLSASRPQDRQFILSSKKLLLSDSGFYLCAWGDREHNEQFFGPGTRLTVL.

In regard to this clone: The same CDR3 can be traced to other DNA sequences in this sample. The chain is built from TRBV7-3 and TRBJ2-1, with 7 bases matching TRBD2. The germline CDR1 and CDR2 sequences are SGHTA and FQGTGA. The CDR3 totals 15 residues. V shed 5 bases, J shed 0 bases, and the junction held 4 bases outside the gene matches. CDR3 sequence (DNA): TGTGCCAGCAGCCCGCGCGGGGGCTCCTACAATGAGCAGTTCTTC. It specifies CASSPRGGSYNEQFF.

CDR3 region: CASSLARGGSGNTIYF. The CDR3, as DNA: TGCGCCAGCAGCTTGGCGAGAGGGGGCTCTGGAAACACCATATATTTT. The rearrangement links TRBV5-1 to TRBJ1-3, with D maybe TRBD1 (6 bases). Per germline, CDR1 SGHRS and CDR2 YFSETQ. The CDR3 contains 16 residues. Trimming left V 0 bases short and J 0 bases short, with 10 bases between.